This TCR beta chain was sequenced in a study of cytomegalovirus exposure and HLA in healthy donors. Broader study findings: Highly shared variants forming one cluster were likely a sequencing artifact. A further, later analysis showed that HLA-associated TCR beta chains (compared with equally common others) were more clonally expanded.

Note on this clone: What it binds is not known.

The primer mix had 60 Vbeta and 13 Jbeta primers. Produced via immunoSEQ multiplex PCR; TCRdb's table is partial and in-frame only. Here the sample spans about 160,000 clones, around 74% being singletons. CDR1 is SGHRS, CDR2 YFSETQ, per germline. The length of the CDR3 is 14 residues. After removal of 3 bases from V and 7 bases from J, the junction contained 8 bases not matched to a gene. This clonotype was obtained from a female donor in good health and CMV-seronegative. The sequenced sample was PBMCs. The genes are TRBV5-1 and TRBJ2-7; 9 bases map to TRBD1. CDR3 protein: CASSWDGQGMEQYF. The CDR3 DNA reads as TGCGCCAGCAGCTGGGACGGACAGGGGATGGAGCAGTACTTC.